The rows below give T cell receptor beta chains drawn from one sample of a study of immune evolution from preneoplasia to lung adenocarcinoma. The repertoire was sequenced with immunoSEQ multiplex PCR; TCRdb's copy has only in-frame clones and lacks some. The sample lists about 3,400 clones, about 75% seen once, with approximately 13% in the top ten. The specimen was FFPE lung adenocarcinoma in situ tissue. The receptors here all came from a person aged 60 to 85 with lung adenocarcinoma. CDR3s include the opening cysteine and the closing phenylalanine or tryptophan. Each record gives: J gene, clone size, V gene, D gene, CDR3 DNA, CDR3 protein. D genes are given only for firm matches. Where a row states a size, it is once, few, many or the class of an expanded clone; other rows omit it.

j_call: TRBJ2-1
clone_size: once
v_call: TRBV30
d_call: -
cdr3_nt: TGTGCCTGGAGTGGACAGTACAATGAGCAGTTCTTC
cdr3_aa: CAWSGQYNEQFF

j_call: TRBJ1-4
clone_size: -
v_call: TRBV5-4
d_call: TRBD1
cdr3_nt: TGTGCCAGCAGCTCGCAGGGGGCTAATGAAAAACTGTTTTTT
cdr3_aa: CASSSQGANEKLFF

j_call: TRBJ2-7
clone_size: -
v_call: TRBV30
d_call: -
cdr3_nt: TGTGCCTGGAGTGTATTCAGCTCCTACGAGCAGTACTTC
cdr3_aa: CAWSVFSSYEQYF

j_call: TRBJ2-5
clone_size: -
v_call: TRBV5-1
d_call: -
cdr3_nt: TGCGCCAGCAGCTTGGACAGTAGGACCCAGTACTTC
cdr3_aa: CASSLDSRTQYF

j_call: TRBJ1-6
clone_size: few
v_call: TRBV13
d_call: -
cdr3_nt: TGTGCCAGCAGCTTAGGTAATTCACCCCTCCACTTT
cdr3_aa: CASSLGNSPLHF

j_call: TRBJ1-2
clone_size: -
v_call: TRBV5-1
d_call: TRBD1
cdr3_nt: TGCGCCAGCAGCACCCTGACAGGGGTGGATGGCTACACCTTC
cdr3_aa: CASSTLTGVDGYTF

j_call: TRBJ2-3
clone_size: few
v_call: TRBV4-1
d_call: TRBD2
cdr3_nt: TGCGCCAGCAGCCAAAATAGCGGGGGGACCACAGATACGCAGTATTTT
cdr3_aa: CASSQNSGGTTDTQYF

j_call: TRBJ2-6
clone_size: once
v_call: TRBV10-3
d_call: -
cdr3_nt: TGTGCCATCAGTGATCCAGACGAGGGGGCCAACGTCCTGACTTTC
cdr3_aa: CAISDPDEGANVLTF

j_call: TRBJ2-3
clone_size: -
v_call: TRBV10-3
d_call: TRBD2
cdr3_nt: TGTGCCATCAGGAGAGGGACTAGCGAGTTCACAGATACGCAGTATTTT
cdr3_aa: CAIRRGTSEFTDTQYF

j_call: TRBJ2-3
clone_size: -
v_call: TRBV30
d_call: -
cdr3_nt: TGTGCCTGGAGCGGAGGGATCACAGATACGCAGTATTTT
cdr3_aa: CAWSGGITDTQYF

j_call: TRBJ2-7
clone_size: -
v_call: TRBV6-1
d_call: -
cdr3_nt: TGTGCCAGCAGACTCTCGGGGAAACTATGGGAGCAGTACTTC
cdr3_aa: CASRLSGKLWEQYF

j_call: TRBJ1-6
clone_size: -
v_call: TRBV5-1
d_call: -
cdr3_nt: TGCGCCAGCAGCCAAGGGACGGTAAATTCACCCCTCCACTTT
cdr3_aa: CASSQGTVNSPLHF

j_call: TRBJ1-1
clone_size: -
v_call: TRBV19
d_call: -
cdr3_nt: TGTGCCAGTAGTATCGGACGGCCGAACACTGAAGCTTTCTTT
cdr3_aa: CASSIGRPNTEAFF

j_call: TRBJ2-7
clone_size: once
v_call: TRBV4-3
d_call: TRBD1
cdr3_nt: TGCGCCAGCAGCCAAGATCCACAGGGGACCTACGAGCAGTACTTC
cdr3_aa: CASSQDPQGTYEQYF

j_call: TRBJ2-3
clone_size: -
v_call: TRBV6-6
d_call: TRBD2
cdr3_nt: TGTGCCAGCAGTTATTATACGGGGGGGCCGAAAGATACGCAGTATTTT
cdr3_aa: CASSYYTGGPKDTQYF

j_call: TRBJ2-5
clone_size: -
v_call: TRBV29-1
d_call: TRBD2
cdr3_nt: TGCAGCGTTGAAGGGCCCCCGGGGGGGGGCCAAGAGACCCAGTACTTC
cdr3_aa: CSVEGPPGGGQETQYF

j_call: TRBJ1-2
clone_size: -
v_call: TRBV19
d_call: -
cdr3_nt: TGTGCCAGTAGTCTGTTCGCGGGAGCAGAAGATGGCTACACCTTC
cdr3_aa: CASSLFAGAEDGYTF

j_call: TRBJ2-1
clone_size: -
v_call: TRBV5-1
d_call: TRBD2
cdr3_nt: TGCGCCAGCAGCTTGGTAGCGGGGGTCAATGAGCAGTTCTTC
cdr3_aa: CASSLVAGVNEQFF

j_call: TRBJ2-7
clone_size: -
v_call: TRBV7-9
d_call: -
cdr3_nt: TGTGCCAGCAGCCCGAATAATGTCGAGCAGTACTTC
cdr3_aa: CASSPNNVEQYF

j_call: TRBJ1-2
clone_size: -
v_call: TRBV14
d_call: TRBD1
cdr3_nt: TGTGCCAGCAGCCAAGACTGGGACAGCCTAAACTATGGCTACACCTTC
cdr3_aa: CASSQDWDSLNYGYTF

j_call: TRBJ2-3
clone_size: -
v_call: TRBV27
d_call: -
cdr3_nt: TGTGCCAGCAGTCGCGTCCGGGACTTCTTTCGTGATACGCAGTATTTT
cdr3_aa: CASSRVRDFFRDTQYF

j_call: TRBJ1-4
clone_size: -
v_call: TRBV28
d_call: TRBD1
cdr3_nt: TGTGCCAGCAGTTCCGGACAGGGGGCTTATGAAAAACTGTTTTTT
cdr3_aa: CASSSGQGAYEKLFF

j_call: TRBJ1-2
clone_size: -
v_call: TRBV7-9
d_call: TRBD1
cdr3_nt: TGTGCCAGCAGATGGGACAGGGGCGTGGGCACCTTC
cdr3_aa: CASRWDRGVGTF

j_call: TRBJ2-2
clone_size: -
v_call: TRBV10-3
d_call: TRBD1
cdr3_nt: TGTGCCATCAGACCGGGACAGGGGTACGTTGGGGAGCTGTTTTTT
cdr3_aa: CAIRPGQGYVGELFF

j_call: TRBJ1-5
clone_size: -
v_call: TRBV28
d_call: -
cdr3_nt: TGTGCCAGCTCTACACAGGGACTTGGCAATCAGCCCCAGCATTTT
cdr3_aa: CASSTQGLGNQPQHF

j_call: TRBJ2-5
clone_size: -
v_call: TRBV7-2
d_call: TRBD2
cdr3_nt: TGTGCCAGCAGCTTAGGAGGCCCCCTAGCGGGGGGACCACGGGAGACCCAGTACTTC
cdr3_aa: CASSLGGPLAGGPRETQYF

j_call: TRBJ1-3
clone_size: few
v_call: TRBV5-1
d_call: -
cdr3_nt: TGCGCCAGCAGCAATTCAGGAGGGGACTCTGGAAACACCATATATTTT
cdr3_aa: CASSNSGGDSGNTIYF

j_call: TRBJ1-1
clone_size: -
v_call: TRBV10-3
d_call: TRBD1
cdr3_nt: TGTGCCATCAGTGACGGACAGGGCAACACTGAAGCTTTCTTT
cdr3_aa: CAISDGQGNTEAFF

j_call: TRBJ2-4
clone_size: -
v_call: TRBV7-8
d_call: -
cdr3_nt: TGTGCCAGCAGCTTAGCGAAGACACCAGTGGGAAACATTCAGTACTTC
cdr3_aa: CASSLAKTPVGNIQYF

j_call: TRBJ1-1
clone_size: -
v_call: TRBV5-4
d_call: -
cdr3_nt: TGTGCCAGCAGCTTGGCCGGGGGGCGCGAGACTGAAGCTTTCTTT
cdr3_aa: CASSLAGGRETEAFF

j_call: TRBJ1-2
clone_size: -
v_call: TRBV28
d_call: TRBD1
cdr3_nt: TGTGCCAGCAGTTTACCGACAGGGGTTGGCTACACCTTC
cdr3_aa: CASSLPTGVGYTF

j_call: TRBJ2-7
clone_size: once
v_call: TRBV7-6
d_call: TRBD1
cdr3_nt: TGTGCCAGCAGCCTTACAGGGGGATACGAGCAGTACTTC
cdr3_aa: CASSLTGGYEQYF

j_call: TRBJ2-3
clone_size: -
v_call: TRBV19
d_call: -
cdr3_nt: TGTGCCAGTAGTATTAGGGCAGGGTCTAAAGATACGCAGTATTTT
cdr3_aa: CASSIRAGSKDTQYF

j_call: TRBJ2-2
clone_size: few
v_call: TRBV19
d_call: TRBD1
cdr3_nt: TGTGCCAGTAGTACCGGGGACAGGGGGTTAACCGGGGAGCTGTTTTTT
cdr3_aa: CASSTGDRGLTGELFF

j_call: TRBJ2-7
clone_size: once
v_call: TRBV6-6
d_call: -
cdr3_nt: TGTGCCAGCAGTTACTTGAGGAATTCGGACGAGCAGTACTTC
cdr3_aa: CASSYLRNSDEQYF

j_call: TRBJ2-2
clone_size: -
v_call: TRBV7-9
d_call: -
cdr3_nt: TGTGCCAGCAGCGCCAGAGGGGGAGGGCCCCCGAACACCGGGGAGCTGTTTTTT
cdr3_aa: CASSARGGGPPNTGELFF

j_call: TRBJ2-1
clone_size: -
v_call: TRBV29-1
d_call: -
cdr3_nt: TGCAGCGCCGACAGTTACAATGAGCAGTTCTTC
cdr3_aa: CSADSYNEQFF

j_call: TRBJ1-2
clone_size: -
v_call: TRBV29-1
d_call: -
cdr3_nt: TGCAGCGTCCTGCCCGATTGGATGCAGGCGAACCAGGAGGGCTACACCTTC
cdr3_aa: CSVLPDWMQANQEGYTF

j_call: TRBJ1-4
clone_size: -
v_call: TRBV9
d_call: -
cdr3_nt: TGTGCCAGCAGCGTAGTGGGGAGCCCTAATGAAAAACTGTTTTTT
cdr3_aa: CASSVVGSPNEKLFF

j_call: TRBJ2-2
clone_size: -
v_call: TRBV7-2
d_call: TRBD1
cdr3_nt: TGTGCCAGCAGCAACAGGGGACGGAACACCGGGGAGCTGTTTTTT
cdr3_aa: CASSNRGRNTGELFF

j_call: TRBJ2-7
clone_size: -
v_call: TRBV4-1
d_call: -
cdr3_nt: TGCGCCAGCAGCCAAGAGTTCGTGGGAGAAGGGGAGATACCCTCCTACGAGCAGTACTTC
cdr3_aa: CASSQEFVGEGEIPSYEQYF

j_call: TRBJ1-5
clone_size: -
v_call: TRBV19
d_call: -
cdr3_nt: TGTGCCAGTAGTATTTTGGGGGGCTATAGCAATCAGCCCCAGCATTTT
cdr3_aa: CASSILGGYSNQPQHF

j_call: TRBJ1-4
clone_size: -
v_call: TRBV7-9
d_call: TRBD1
cdr3_nt: TGTGCCAGCAGCTTAGAGGTGACAGGGATTAATGAAAAACTGTTTTTT
cdr3_aa: CASSLEVTGINEKLFF

j_call: TRBJ1-1
clone_size: -
v_call: TRBV6-6
d_call: -
cdr3_nt: TGTGCCAGCCGGGACCAGAACACTGAAGCTTTCTTT
cdr3_aa: CASRDQNTEAFF